Detailed here is one TCR beta chain. This clonotype was seen a few times. The clone's antigen remains unknown. Per-base qualities were not stored, and no clone one base away is much larger. The sample is drawn from a study of regulatory T cells in long-lasting Graves disease (dated by TCRdb to 2020 to 2023). Regarding the complete study: Patients with newly diagnosed Graves' disease had been on antithyroid drugs for under 3 months. Persistent Graves' disease patients were compared with newly diagnosed Graves' disease patients by peripheral blood TCR sequencing and RNA sequencing. The study was conducted in China and was registered as a clinical trial. A total of roughly 35 samples were covered by TCR sequencing, comprising roughly 13 persistent and around 20 newly diagnosed Graves' disease patients.

The library was produced with multiplex PCR. Reads for this sample came from an Illumina HiSeq 4000. CDR3 regions were amplified by Arm-PCR with iRepertoire HTBI primers to construct TCR beta libraries. Before sequencing, the PCR products went through gel purification. The source study handled its data this way. Gene usage analysis of CDR3 amino acid clonotypes relied on the approximately 60 TRBV and 14 TRBJ segments identified across samples. COPE and FqMerger were used to merge the filtered high-quality paired reads into contigs. Contigs were aligned with BLAST to IMGT TRBV, TRBD and TRBJ reference genes, and CDR3 was defined per IMGT. Clonotypes above 0.1% frequency were classified as highly expanded clones. Shannon entropy was used to measure repertoire diversity, and the Gini coefficient was used to measure V-J evenness. Clonotypes shared by more than one individual were considered public. TCRdb trimmed the raw reads at Q25, called clones with MiXCR and kept productive beta chains. CDR3 protein sequences are deduplicated, and each keeps its most common genes and DNA. TCRdb's processing, not the authors' own work, is the source of the V and J calls. The sample data list 680,000 or so distinct CDR3 sequences, and 16% of these were observed just once. Jointly, the top ten make up 18% of the sample.

This specimen's time point label, per the study, means: newly diagnosed GD, antithyroid drugs for less than 3 months. RNA was extracted from PBMCs in TRIzol for both TCR sequencing and RNA sequencing. The diagnosis of Graves' disease followed American Thyroid Association guidelines. Recruitment of patients was carried out at an endocrinology department in Xi'an, China. From each patient, roughly 9 milliliters of peripheral blood was collected into an EDTA anticoagulant tube. Ficoll Paque Plus density gradient separation was used to isolate PBMCs, and no further T cell sorting was done. An Agilent 2100 Bioanalyzer and agarose gel were used to assess RNA quality, and a NanoDrop 2000 was used to measure RNA concentration. Relative to germline, V is 3 bases shorter and J is 2 bases shorter, with 24 bases between their ends. The CDR3 goes from the cysteine to the phenylalanine over 18 residues. Only the CDR3 DNA is retained, 54 bases long and in frame from the first base. CDR1 and CDR2 (GTSNPN, SVGIG) derive from the germline V gene (reference sequence).

Points the paper makes about the study in general: Only peripheral blood was studied, because thyroid tissue, the primary lesion, was inaccessible. The authors acknowledged the small sample size as a limitation that may reduce accuracy. TRBV28, TRBJ1-2 and TRBJ2-5 were preferentially used in persistent disease, while TRBV20-1 and TRBJ2-1 were favored in newly diagnosed disease. Sequencing and analysis were limited to the TCR beta chain. A larger number of public clonotypes was shared among persistent patients (about 2,700) than among newly diagnosed patients (roughly 980). Lower TCR Shannon entropy and fewer highly expanded clones were observed in persistent Graves' disease patients than in newly diagnosed patients, which suggested clonal expansion.

The sample was also reused in another study, on T cells in Graves' hyperthyroidism and ophthalmopathy. As that second study puts it: Stable Graves' hyperthyroidism was defined as no progression to ophthalmopathy during 18 months of follow-up. Hyperthyroidism patients were aged 18 to 65 years and newly diagnosed, with disease duration of less than 2 months. Patients with uncontrolled infections, other autoimmune diseases, pregnancy or lactation were excluded. Diagnoses relied on clinical symptoms, serum thyroxine and TRAb, thyroid ultrasound and orbital computed tomography. The first round of RT-PCR for the TCR CDR3 was performed with the HTBI primer set and the Qiagen OneStep RT-PCR kit. Most expanded thyroid clonotypes (frequency above 0.001) were also detected in blood, a finding suggesting that blood repertoires may reflect thyroid immune responses. In cross-validation, a model built on a 13 V-J signature told ophthalmopathy apart from stable hyperthyroidism with about 90% sensitivity and approximately 81% specificity, and in testing the same model reached 80%/75%. In validation, progression to ophthalmopathy was predicted by the model with almost 71% sensitivity and nearly 75% specificity, a median of 6.5 months before onset. TCR V-J signatures able to tell the groups apart were searched for in a discovery cohort of 90 to 100 patients, of whom around 42 had Graves' ophthalmopathy and 57 had stable Graves' hyperthyroidism. Prospective prediction of ophthalmopathy was tested in an independent validation cohort of 18 hyperthyroidism patients and some 17 patients who later progressed to ophthalmopathy. The 95 to 100 discovery patients were randomly divided into training and test sets at a 7:3 ratio. In addition, the study compared T-cell repertoires in thyroid tissue and in blood from 6 or 7 Graves' hyperthyroidism patients. After sampling, hyperthyroidism patients received methimazole starting at 30 mg daily, and ophthalmopathy patients received high-dose intravenous methylprednisolone. Libraries were constructed in a second round of multiplex PCR, after which size selection and purification were performed. Libraries were sequenced paired-end with 100 bp reads on an Illumina HiSeq2000. Raw data were processed with SOAPnuke, discarding reads with adapters, uncalled bases, mean Phred below 15, or no exact constant-primer or identifier match. COPE v1.2.5 was used to merge high-quality paired reads, and clonotypes were defined as unique nucleotide sequences. MiTCR v1.1 was used to align clonotypes to the IMGT TRBV, TRBD and TRBJ reference segments. The analysis included only V-J combinations with a frequency above 0.0001, which together covered around 99% of the repertoires. The TCS score was defined as F50 (clonal expansion) divided by E x V (chaos), with BLOSUM62-based TCRdist calculated between CDR3 peptides within each V-J. Welch's t-statistics and random forest reduced roughly 500 V-J features to under 15, which were used in a naive Bayes classifier (R e1071). No statistical method was used to set the sample size in advance, and investigators knew the group allocation. The paper reports TCR Vbeta CDR3 sequencing of approximately 140 peripheral blood samples: some 41 ophthalmopathy, roughly 80 hyperthyroidism and approximately 17 progressor patients.

The receptor was isolated from a woman aged 30 to 39 with Graves disease. Donor details come from another sample of the same person, matched by shared clones. This specimen consisted of peripheral blood mononuclear cells (PBMCs), obtained at new diagnosis, from a patient treated with antithyroid drugs. The chain employs TRBV30 and TRBJ2-3; possibly the D gene is TRBD1, per 5 matching bases. The DNA is as follows: TGTGCCTGGAGGCCCCGATGGGTCCAGGAGACAGACACAGATACGCAGTATTTT. Its translation is CAWRPRWVQETDTDTQYF.